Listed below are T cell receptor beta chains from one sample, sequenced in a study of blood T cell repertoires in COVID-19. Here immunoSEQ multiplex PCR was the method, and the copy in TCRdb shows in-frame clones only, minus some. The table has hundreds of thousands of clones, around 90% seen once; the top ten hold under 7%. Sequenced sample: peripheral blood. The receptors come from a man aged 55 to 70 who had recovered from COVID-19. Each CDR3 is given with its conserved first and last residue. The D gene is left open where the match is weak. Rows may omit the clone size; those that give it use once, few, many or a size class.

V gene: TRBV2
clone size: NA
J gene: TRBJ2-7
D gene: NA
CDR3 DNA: TGTGCCAGGGGCGGCGGGTGTAGGGGGGGCTGGTTGCCTTCTACCTACGAGCAGTACTTC
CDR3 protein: CARGGGCRGGWLPSTYEQYF

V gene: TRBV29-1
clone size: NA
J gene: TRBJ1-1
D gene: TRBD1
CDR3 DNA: TGCAGCGCTCGACAGGGTAACACTGAAGCTTTCTTT
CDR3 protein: CSARQGNTEAFF

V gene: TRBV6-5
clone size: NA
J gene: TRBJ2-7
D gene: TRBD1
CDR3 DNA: TGTGCCAGCAGGGAGACAGGGTTCTCCTACGAGCAGTACTTC
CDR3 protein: CASRETGFSYEQYF

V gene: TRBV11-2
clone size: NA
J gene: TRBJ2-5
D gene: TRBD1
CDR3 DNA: TGTGCCAGCAGCTTAGTGGTGACAGGGGGAGGGACCCAGTACTTC
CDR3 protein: CASSLVVTGGGTQYF

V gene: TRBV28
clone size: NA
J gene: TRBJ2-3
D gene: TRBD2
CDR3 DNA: TGTGCCAGCAGTGCCCTAGGTAGCGGGTCCTCTTTGGCGCAGTATTTT
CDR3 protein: CASSALGSGSSLAQYF

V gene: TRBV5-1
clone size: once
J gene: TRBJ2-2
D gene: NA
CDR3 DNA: TGCGCCAGCAGCTTGGCAGCGGCGAACACCGGGGAGCTGTTTTTT
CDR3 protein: CASSLAAANTGELFF

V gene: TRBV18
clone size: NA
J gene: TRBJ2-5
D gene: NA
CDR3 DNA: TGTGCCAGCTCACCGGCAGAGACCCAGTACTTC
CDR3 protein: CASSPAETQYF

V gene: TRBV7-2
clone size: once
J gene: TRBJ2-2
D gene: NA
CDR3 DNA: TGTGCCAGCAGTAGGATAACAGGGAACACCGGGGAGCTGTTTTTT
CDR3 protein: CASSRITGNTGELFF

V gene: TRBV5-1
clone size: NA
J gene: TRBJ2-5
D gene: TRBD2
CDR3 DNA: TGCGCCAGCCGCTCAACCGGATTAGCGGGGGGGCGGGAGACCCAGTACTTC
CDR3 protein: CASRSTGLAGGRETQYF

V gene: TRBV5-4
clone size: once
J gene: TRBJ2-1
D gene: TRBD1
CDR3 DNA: TGTGCCAGCAGCTTTCCGGGACAGTCCTACAATGAGCAGTTCTTC
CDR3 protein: CASSFPGQSYNEQFF

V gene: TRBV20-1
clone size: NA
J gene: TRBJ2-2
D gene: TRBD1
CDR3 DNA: TGCAGTGCTAGTGCGCAGGGGGCGAACACCGGGGAGCTGTTTTTT
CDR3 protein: CSASAQGANTGELFF

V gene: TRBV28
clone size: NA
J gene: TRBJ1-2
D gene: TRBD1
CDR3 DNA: TGTGCCAGCAGCAATCTACAGGGGACCCTTTCTAGTGGCTACACCTTC
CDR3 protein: CASSNLQGTLSSGYTF

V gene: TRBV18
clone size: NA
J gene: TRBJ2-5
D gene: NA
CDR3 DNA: TGTGCCAGCTCACCTCTGGACAGTCCCCAAGAGACCCAGTACTTC
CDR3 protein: CASSPLDSPQETQYF

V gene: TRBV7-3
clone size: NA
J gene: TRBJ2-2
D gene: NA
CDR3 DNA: TGTGCCAGCAGCCCGAGGAGCACGAACACCGGGGAGCTGTTTTTT
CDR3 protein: CASSPRSTNTGELFF

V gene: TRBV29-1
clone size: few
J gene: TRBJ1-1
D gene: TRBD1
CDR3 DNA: TGCAGCGTTCCCGGACAGGGGGAGGGAATAGTAGCTTTCTTT
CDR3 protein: CSVPGQGEGIVAFF

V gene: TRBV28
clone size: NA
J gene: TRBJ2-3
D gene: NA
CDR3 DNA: TGTGCCAGCAGGCTAGGGGGACTATGGGGAGGGGATACGCAGTATTTT
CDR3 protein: CASRLGGLWGGDTQYF